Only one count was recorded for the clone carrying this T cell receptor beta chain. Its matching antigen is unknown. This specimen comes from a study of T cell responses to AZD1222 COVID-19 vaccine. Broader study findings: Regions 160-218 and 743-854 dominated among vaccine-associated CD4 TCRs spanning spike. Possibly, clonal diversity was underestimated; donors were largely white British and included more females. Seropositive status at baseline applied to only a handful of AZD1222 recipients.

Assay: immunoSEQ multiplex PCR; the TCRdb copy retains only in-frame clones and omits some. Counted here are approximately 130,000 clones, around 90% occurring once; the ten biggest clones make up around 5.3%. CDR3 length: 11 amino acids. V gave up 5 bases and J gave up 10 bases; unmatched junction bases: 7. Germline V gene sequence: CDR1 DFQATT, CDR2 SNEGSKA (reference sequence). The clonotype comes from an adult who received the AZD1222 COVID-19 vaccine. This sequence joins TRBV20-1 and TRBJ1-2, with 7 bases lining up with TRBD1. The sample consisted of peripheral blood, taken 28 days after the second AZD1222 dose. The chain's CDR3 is CSAPDRLVYTF. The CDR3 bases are TGCAGTGCTCCGGACAGGCTCGTCTACACCTTC.